The 8 T cell receptor beta chains listed next were all sequenced from one sample in a study of CD8+ T cells in alopecia areata. Sequencing used cDNA as its template, made by extracting RNA and reverse transcribing it. TCRdb keeps only in-frame clones here, not all; method: immunoSEQ multiplex PCR. This table has under 250,000 clones, 50% to 65% appearing once. The sample here was CD4+ T cells sorted from blood, taken at week 0. The source is a human donor with alopecia areata.

CDR3 region: CASRPTTGSNQPQHF. CDR3 sequence (DNA): TGCGCCAGCAGGCCGACGACAGGGTCTAATCAGCCCCAGCATTTT. The rearrangement joins TRBV4-1 to TRBJ1-5; 7 bases line up with TRBD1. Trimming cost V 6 bases and J 4 bases; bases outside gene matches: 9. Germline CDR1 MGHRA, CDR2 YSYEKL. The CDR3 extends over 15 amino acids.

In its sample, this clone was seen a few times. Other nucleotide sequences from this sample produce the same CDR3. V and J are TRBV5-1 and TRBJ2-3; D unclear. Germline V gene data show CDR1 as SGHRS and CDR2 as YFSETQ. CDR3 length: 12 residues. V shed 4 bases and J shed 3 bases, with 6 bases lying between them. The CDR3 DNA sequence: TGCGCCAGCAGCCCAAAAACAGATACGCAGTATTTT. This sequence encodes CASSPKTDTQYF.

This clone was counted a few times. The chain carries TRBV2 and TRBJ2-2; D unresolved. Germline CDR1 SNHLY, CDR2 FYNNEI. This CDR3 spans 10 amino acids. Trimming took off 8 bases at V and 7 bases at J, with 5 bases between the two ends. Here the CDR3 DNA reads TGTGCCAGCTCCGGCGGGGAGCTGTTTTTT. Its protein product is CASSGGELFF.

There are a few counts of this clone. The rearrangement uses TRBV19 and TRBJ1-5; 7 nucleotides match TRBD1. Trimming removed 4 bases from V and 5 bases from J; junction bases left unmatched: 5. There are 14 residues in the CDR3. Germline lookup yields CDR1 LNHDA and CDR2 SQIVND (reference sequence). The CDR3 loop reads CASSKTGFDQPQHF. In DNA form, the CDR3 reads TGTGCCAGTAGTAAGACAGGGTTTGATCAGCCCCAGCATTTT.

The gene calls are TRBV7-2 and TRBJ1-2; TRBD1 aligns across 8 bases. The germline V gene has CDR1 SGHTA and CDR2 FQGNSA. V dropped 5 bases and J dropped 4; count of bases not matched to a gene: 9. The CDR3 extends over 15 amino acids. The CDR3 reads CASSPSIQGGYGYTF. The CDR3 DNA sequence: TGTGCCAGCAGCCCATCTATACAGGGGGGCTATGGCTACACCTTC.

The J gene is TRBJ2-3, the V gene TRBV30; 9 bases are shared with TRBD1. Germline loops: CDR1 GTSNPN, CDR2 SVGIG (reference sequence). The ends lost 4 bases at V and 8 bases at J; junction bases unmatched: 7. This CDR3 has 13 amino acids. The CDR3 loop is CAWTGTGLGTQYF. CDR3 DNA sequence: TGTGCCTGGACTGGGACAGGGCTCGGTACGCAGTATTTT.

V is TRBV5-1 and J is TRBJ2-3, with D unresolved. V was shortened by 4 bases and J by 6 bases, with 21 bases between the two germline ends. The CDR3 is 16 amino acids. CDR1 is SGHRS and CDR2 is YFSETQ in the germline V gene. CDR3 amino acids: CASSPLSRPSADTQYF. CDR3 nucleotides: TGCGCCAGCAGCCCCTTATCCAGGCCATCGGCCGATACGCAGTATTTT.

The chain joins TRBV29-1 to TRBJ2-7; TRBD1 matches at 11 bases. This CDR3 has 13 residues. V was pared by 4 bases and J by 6 bases, with 5 bases of the junction left unmatched. Germline loops: CDR1 SQVTM, CDR2 ANQGSEA. This chain's CDR3 is CSVARDRGFEQYF. DNA of the CDR3: TGCAGCGTTGCAAGGGACAGGGGGTTCGAGCAGTACTTC.